This T cell receptor (beta chain) came from a study of shared clonotypes between healthy human individuals. This CDR3 has 13 residues. The germline gives CDR1 MNHEY, CDR2 SVGAGI. The V end lost 5 bases, the J end lost 2 bases, and 10 bases lay between the germline ends. The assay was immunoSEQ multiplex PCR, and TCRdb's table has in-frame clones only and misses some. The table has 2,500,000 or so clones, roughly 92% seen once. The sample was naive CD4+ T cells sorted from blood. The subset here: CD45RA+ positively selected. The rearrangement links TRBV6-5 to TRBJ2-7; D uncertain. The clonotype comes from a young man in good health. CDR3 sequence reads: CASSRQPAYEQYF. The CDR3 region has the DNA TGTGCCAGCAGTAGGCAGCCAGCCTACGAGCAGTACTTC.